This T cell receptor (beta chain) was found in a study of B cell selection in AIRE deficiency (dated by TCRdb to about 2019). Notes on the research overall: TCRbeta repertoires of sorted blood CD4+ conventional T cells and regulatory T cells were compared between AIRE-deficient patients and healthy controls. The TCR-sequenced cohort comprised about 5 AIRE-deficient APECED patients and about 5 healthy control donors.

About this clone itself: The clone's antigen remains unknown. Within one base of it there is no much larger clone, and no base qualities were kept.

The immunoSEQ platform was used for TCRbeta chain sequencing. Under the source paper's analysis protocol: When Treg repertoires were pooled, 50,000 to 60,000 distinct TCRbeta sequences were obtained from patients and around 100,000 from healthy donors. Treg TCRbeta sequences shared by two or more individuals were defined as public, and these public Treg TCRbeta sequences were subsequently searched for in Tconv repertoires. Group differences were tested with Mann-Whitney U tests and Bonferroni-Dunn correction in GraphPad Prism 7.03. This is the immuneACCESS table as TCRdb keeps it, with only in-frame sequences that have V and J called. A part of the clones is gone; compared with another copy, unresolved V genes explain less than half, and the rest is unexplained. The DNA was the basis for D and trimming; V, J and clone size are from that table. For this sample the table gives roughly 18,000 clones, of which more than 85% were detected only once. The ten biggest clones cover over 0.8% of the sample.

CDR1 and CDR2, looked up from the germline V gene, are SGDLS and YYNGEE. Inclusive of the bounding cysteine and phenylalanine, the CDR3 is 15 residues long. The only DNA kept is the CDR3, 45 bases in frame from the first base. Deletion took 0 bases off V and 7 bases off J, with a span of 11 bases between the germline ends. Beyond this particular receptor, the publication reports: In AIRE-deficient patients, Tconv and Treg cells had TCRBV gene usage, CDR3 length and TCR diversity comparable to those in healthy donors. Shared Treg sequences had shorter CDR3s, which reflects a bias toward rearrangements containing few non-templated nucleotide insertions. About 33% of the Treg TCRbeta sequences shared among healthy donors were detected in patient Tconv cells, suggesting that Treg-biased clones are diverted into the Tconv compartment. Among approximately 4,000 shared Treg TCRbeta sequences, under 35% were found to be shared only among healthy donors and 9% to 9.5% only among patients, suggesting that Treg selection is less efficient in the absence of AIRE. Only TCRbeta chains were sequenced, and around 35% of shared healthy-donor Treg sequences were also present in healthy Tconv cells, possibly due to differing TCRalpha chains.

For sorting, regulatory T cells were defined as CD4+CD25hiCD127low/negative cells. The control samples were obtained from healthy donors who were not related to the patients. Tconv and Treg cells for TCRbeta sequencing were sorted on a FACSAria flow cytometer. The sorted cells were collected in 5-ml round-bottom polystyrene tubes, and the dry cell pellets were frozen at -80 degrees C prior to sequencing. Sequences were obtained from CD4+CD25+ Tregs sorted from PBMCs. This receptor was taken from a human donor in good health. The rearrangement joined TRBV9 to TRBJ1-6, with the D gene uncertain. The CDR3 here reads CASSVEPGRNSPLHF. The DNA reads as follows: TGTGCCAGCAGCGTAGAACCCGGGAGGAATTCACCCCTCCACTTT.